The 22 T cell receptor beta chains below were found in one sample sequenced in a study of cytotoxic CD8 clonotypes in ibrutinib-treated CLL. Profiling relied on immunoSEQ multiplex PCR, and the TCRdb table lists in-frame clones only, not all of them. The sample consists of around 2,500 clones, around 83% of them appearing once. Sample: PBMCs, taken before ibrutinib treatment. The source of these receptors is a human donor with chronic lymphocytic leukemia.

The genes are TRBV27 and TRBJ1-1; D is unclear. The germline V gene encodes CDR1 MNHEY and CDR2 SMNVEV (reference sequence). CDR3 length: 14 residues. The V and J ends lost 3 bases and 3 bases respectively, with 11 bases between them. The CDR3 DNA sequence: TGTGCCAGCAGTTTTGAAGGGTGGGACACTGAAGCTTTCTTT. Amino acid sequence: CASSFEGWDTEAFF.

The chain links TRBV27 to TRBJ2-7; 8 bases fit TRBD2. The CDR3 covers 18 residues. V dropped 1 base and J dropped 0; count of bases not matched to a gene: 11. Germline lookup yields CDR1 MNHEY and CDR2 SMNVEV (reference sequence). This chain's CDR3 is CASSLYPPLAASSYEQYF. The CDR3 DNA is TGTGCCAGCAGTTTATATCCCCCACTAGCGGCGAGCTCCTACGAGCAGTACTTC.

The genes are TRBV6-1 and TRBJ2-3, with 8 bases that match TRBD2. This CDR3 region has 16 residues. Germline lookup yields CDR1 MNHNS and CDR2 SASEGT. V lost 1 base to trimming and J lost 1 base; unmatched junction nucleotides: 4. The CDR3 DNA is TGTGCCAGCAGTGAAGTTTGGCGGGGGGGCACAGATACGCAGTATTTT. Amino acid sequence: CASSEVWRGGTDTQYF.

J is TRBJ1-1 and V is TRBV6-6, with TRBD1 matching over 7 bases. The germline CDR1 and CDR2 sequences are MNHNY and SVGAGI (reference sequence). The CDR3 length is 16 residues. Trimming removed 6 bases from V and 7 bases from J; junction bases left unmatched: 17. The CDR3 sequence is CASRTRGGRGRFEAFF. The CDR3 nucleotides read TGTGCCAGCAGAACGCGTGGGGGGAGGGGGCGGTTTGAAGCTTTCTTT.

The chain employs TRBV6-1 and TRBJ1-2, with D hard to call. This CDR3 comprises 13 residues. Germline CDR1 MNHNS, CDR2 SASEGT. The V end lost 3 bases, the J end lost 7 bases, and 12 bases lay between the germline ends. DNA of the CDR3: TGTGCCAGCAGTGATGGGCCGGCCATTGGCTACACCTTC. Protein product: CASSDGPAIGYTF.

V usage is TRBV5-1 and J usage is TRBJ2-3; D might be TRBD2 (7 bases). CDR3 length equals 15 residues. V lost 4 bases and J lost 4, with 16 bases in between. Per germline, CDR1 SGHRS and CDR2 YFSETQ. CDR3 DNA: TGCGCCAGCAGCCCGGGGGGCCTGGACCCAGATACGCAGTATTTT. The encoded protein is CASSPGGLDPDTQYF. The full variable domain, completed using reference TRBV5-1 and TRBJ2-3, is KAGVTQTPRYLIKTRGQQVTLSCSPISGHRSVSWYQQTPGQGLQFLFEYFSETQRNKGNFPGRFSGRQFSNSRSEMNVSTLELGDSALYLCASSPGGLDPDTQYFGPGTRLTVL.

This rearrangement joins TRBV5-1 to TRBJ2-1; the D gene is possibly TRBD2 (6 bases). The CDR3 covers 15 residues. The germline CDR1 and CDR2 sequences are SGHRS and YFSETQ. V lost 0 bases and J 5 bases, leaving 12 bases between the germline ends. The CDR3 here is CASSLGGTEHNEQFF. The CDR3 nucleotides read TGCGCCAGCAGCTTGGGAGGGACTGAGCACAATGAGCAGTTCTTC.

This CDR3 reads CASRPPGGPTYNEQFF. The CDR3, as DNA: TGTGCCAGCAGGCCACCAGGGGGGCCTACCTACAATGAGCAGTTCTTC. This chain connects TRBV27 to TRBJ2-1; D is possibly TRBD1 (7 bases). The CDR3 loop spans 16 amino acids. V was cut by 6 bases and J by 2 bases, with 17 bases left in between. The germline CDR1 and CDR2 sequences are MNHEY and SMNVEV (reference sequence).

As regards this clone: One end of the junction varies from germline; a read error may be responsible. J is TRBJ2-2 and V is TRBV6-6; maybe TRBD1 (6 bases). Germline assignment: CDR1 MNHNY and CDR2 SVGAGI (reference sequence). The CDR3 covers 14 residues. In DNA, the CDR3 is TGTGCCGGCAGGGACACAGGGTCCTCCGGGGAGCTGTTTTTT. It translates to CAGRDTGSSGELFF.

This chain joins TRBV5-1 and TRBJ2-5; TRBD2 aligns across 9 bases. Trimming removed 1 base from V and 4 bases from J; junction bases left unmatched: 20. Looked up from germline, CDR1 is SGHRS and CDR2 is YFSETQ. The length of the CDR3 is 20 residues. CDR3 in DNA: TGCGCCAGCAGCTTGCCGCAGGTTCCGAAAAGCGGGGGGCTTGCAGAGACCCAGTACTTC. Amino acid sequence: CASSLPQVPKSGGLAETQYF. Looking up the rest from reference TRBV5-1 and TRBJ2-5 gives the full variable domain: KAGVTQTPRYLIKTRGQQVTLSCSPISGHRSVSWYQQTPGQGLQFLFEYFSETQRNKGNFPGRFSGRQFSNSRSEMNVSTLELGDSALYLCASSLPQVPKSGGLAETQYFGPGTRLLVL.

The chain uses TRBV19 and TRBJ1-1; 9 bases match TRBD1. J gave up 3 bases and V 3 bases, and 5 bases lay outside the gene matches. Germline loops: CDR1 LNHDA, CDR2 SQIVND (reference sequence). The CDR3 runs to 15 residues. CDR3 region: CASSIVGQGHTEAFF. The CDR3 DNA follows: TGTGCCAGTAGTATTGTTGGACAGGGGCACACTGAAGCTTTCTTT.

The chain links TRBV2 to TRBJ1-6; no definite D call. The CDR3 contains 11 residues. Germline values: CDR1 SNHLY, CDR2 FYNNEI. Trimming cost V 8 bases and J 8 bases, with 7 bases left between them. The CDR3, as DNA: TGTGCCAGCCGGAGGGATTCACCCCTCCACTTT. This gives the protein CASRRDSPLHF.

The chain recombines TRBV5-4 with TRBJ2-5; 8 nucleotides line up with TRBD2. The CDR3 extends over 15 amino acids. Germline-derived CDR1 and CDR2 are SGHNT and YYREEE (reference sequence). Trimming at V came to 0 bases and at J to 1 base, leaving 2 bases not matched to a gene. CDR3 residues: CASSLVAGGQETQYF. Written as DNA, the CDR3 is TGTGCCAGCAGCTTGGTTGCGGGGGGCCAAGAGACCCAGTACTTC.

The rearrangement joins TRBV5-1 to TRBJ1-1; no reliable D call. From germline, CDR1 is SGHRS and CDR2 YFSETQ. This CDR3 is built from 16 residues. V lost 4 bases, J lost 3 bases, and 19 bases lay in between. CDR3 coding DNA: TGCGCCAGCAGCCCGGTGAGGCCTCGGGAGCACACTGAAGCTTTCTTT. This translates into CASSPVRPREHTEAFF.

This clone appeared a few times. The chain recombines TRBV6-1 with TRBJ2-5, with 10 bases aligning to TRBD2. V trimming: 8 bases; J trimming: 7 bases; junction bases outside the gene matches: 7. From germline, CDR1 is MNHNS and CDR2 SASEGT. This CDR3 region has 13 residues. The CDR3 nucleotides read TGTGCCAGCGGAAGCGGGAGGGGCGGGACCCAGTACTTC. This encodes CASGSGRGGTQYF.

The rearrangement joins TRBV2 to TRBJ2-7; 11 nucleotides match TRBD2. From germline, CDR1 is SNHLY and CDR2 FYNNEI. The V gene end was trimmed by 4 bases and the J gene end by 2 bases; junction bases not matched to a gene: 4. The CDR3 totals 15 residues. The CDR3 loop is CASSVSSGGPYEQYF. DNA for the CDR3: TGTGCCAGCAGTGTATCTAGCGGGGGGCCCTACGAGCAGTACTTC. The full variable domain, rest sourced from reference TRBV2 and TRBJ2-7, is EPEVTQTPSHQVTQMGQEVILRCVPISNHLYFYWYRQILGQKVEFLVSFYNNEISEKSEIFDDQFSVERPDGSNFTLKIRSTKLEDSAMYFCASSVSSGGPYEQYFGPGTRLTVT.

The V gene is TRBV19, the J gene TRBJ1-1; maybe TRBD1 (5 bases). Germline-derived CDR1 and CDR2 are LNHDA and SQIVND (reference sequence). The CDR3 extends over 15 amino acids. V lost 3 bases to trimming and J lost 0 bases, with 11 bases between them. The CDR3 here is CASSIVGAVNTEAFF. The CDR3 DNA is TGTGCCAGTAGTATCGTTGGGGCCGTGAACACTGAAGCTTTCTTT. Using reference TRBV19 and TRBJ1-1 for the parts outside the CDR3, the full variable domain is DGGITQSPKYLFRKEGQNVTLSCEQNLNHDAMYWYRQDPGQGLRLIYYSQIVNDFQKGDIAEGYSVSREKKESFPLTVTSAQKNPTAFYLCASSIVGAVNTEAFFGQGTRLTVV.

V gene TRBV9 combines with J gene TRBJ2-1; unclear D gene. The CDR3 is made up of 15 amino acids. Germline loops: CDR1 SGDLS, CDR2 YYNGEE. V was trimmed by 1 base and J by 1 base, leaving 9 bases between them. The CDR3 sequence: CASSVSGVSYNEQFF. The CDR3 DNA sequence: TGTGCCAGCAGCGTATCGGGCGTTTCCTACAATGAGCAGTTCTTC.

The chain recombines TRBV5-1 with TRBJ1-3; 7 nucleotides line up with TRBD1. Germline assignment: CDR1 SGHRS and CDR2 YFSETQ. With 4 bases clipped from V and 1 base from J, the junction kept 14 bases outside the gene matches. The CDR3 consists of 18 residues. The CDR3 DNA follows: TGCGCCAGCAGCCCCTTTGGGGACAGAAAGGGTTCTGGAAACACCATATATTTT. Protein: CASSPFGDRKGSGNTIYF.

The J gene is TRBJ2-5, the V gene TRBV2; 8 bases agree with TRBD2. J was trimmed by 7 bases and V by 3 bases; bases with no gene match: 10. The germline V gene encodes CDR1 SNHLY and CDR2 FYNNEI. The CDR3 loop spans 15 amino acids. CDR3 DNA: TGTGCCAGCAGTGACAGGCTAGCGGGCTTGGGGACCCAGTACTTC. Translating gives CASSDRLAGLGTQYF.

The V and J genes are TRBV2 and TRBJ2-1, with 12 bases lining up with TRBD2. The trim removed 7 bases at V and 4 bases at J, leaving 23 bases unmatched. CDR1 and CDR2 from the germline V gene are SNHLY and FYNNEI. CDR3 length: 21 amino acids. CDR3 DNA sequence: TGTGCCAGCAAAAAAACGGGCAGGGATCGACTAGCGGGGGCACTATACAATGAGCAGTTCTTC. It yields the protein CASKKTGRDRLAGALYNEQFF.

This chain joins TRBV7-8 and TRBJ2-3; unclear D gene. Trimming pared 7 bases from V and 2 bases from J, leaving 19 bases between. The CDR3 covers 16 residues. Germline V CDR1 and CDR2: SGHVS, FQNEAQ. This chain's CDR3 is CASTRSAQVDTDTQYF. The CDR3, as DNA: TGTGCCAGCACTAGATCGGCTCAGGTCGACACAGATACGCAGTATTTT.